This TCR beta chain was recorded in a study of T-cell reconstitution after alpha-beta-depleted transplantation in children. Whole-study results and caveats: Most T-cell counts and diversity one year after the transplant came from T cells that were newly produced.

On this clonotype itself: What it binds is unknown. An end of the junction differs from the germline gene, which may be a read error.

A library of TCRbeta sequences, prepared with unique molecular identifiers, was generated. A single record per CDR3 protein comes from TCRdb applying MiXCR to the PCR reads. This sample has 580,000 or so distinct CDR3 sequences, with around 23% found just once. From germline, CDR1 is DFQATT and CDR2 SNEGSKA (reference sequence). The CDR3 sequence is 16 residues long. The chain has TRBV20-1 and TRBJ2-1, with no clear D. The input for sequencing was PBMCs, mostly from graft donor cells, taken 360 days after TCRalphabeta/CD19-depleted stem cell transplant. The sequence was obtained from a boy less than two years old who had a stem cell transplant for acute myeloid leukemia, so the T cells may come from the graft donor. CDR3 sequence (DNA): TGCAGTGCTAGAGATAGAGGCCTAGTCTCCTACAATGAGCATTTCTTC. Translated: CSARDRGLVSYNEHFF.